This T cell receptor (beta chain) was profiled in a study of cytomegalovirus exposure and HLA in healthy donors. Study in general: Prior work identified around 100 million unique TCR beta sequences in 150 million to 200 million T cells.

This clone appeared a single time. Its antigen is not known. Primers included in the PCR were 60 Vbeta and 13 Jbeta primers. Clones were sequenced by immunoSEQ multiplex PCR, and TCRdb holds only the in-frame ones, with some missing. This table holds about 93,000 clones, just under 80% found once. General study findings and limits: A previous analysis found most TCR beta V segments productive roughly 90% or roughly 30% of the time.

The TCR sequence derives from a man aged 25-40 years in good health and CMV-seronegative. Input material: PBMCs.

The CDR3: CAWSVRDRGNQPQHF. In DNA, the CDR3 is TGTGCCTGGAGCGTCAGGGACAGGGGCAATCAGCCCCAGCATTTT. This chain links TRBV30 with TRBJ1-5; 9 bases match TRBD1. This CDR3 comprises 15 residues. The V gene's germline CDR1 is GTSNPN and CDR2 SVGIG (reference sequence). J lost 2 bases, V lost 3 bases, and 5 bases had no gene match.